This TCR beta chain came from a study of blood T cell repertoires in COVID-19. About the research overall: Sample material is recorded as cDNA or gDNA derived from T cells, B-cell-depleted T cells, or PBMCs.

The CDR3 is made up of 18 amino acids. Germline lookup yields CDR1 PRHDT and CDR2 FYEKMQ (reference sequence). The ends were cut back, 2 bases at V and 4 bases at J, with 21 bases in the middle. Study processing details: Reference gene primer amplification gave nucleated cell count estimates. The protocol was immunoSEQ multiplex PCR, while the TCRdb copy is restricted to in-frame clones and leaves out a portion. The V and J calls and clone size come from that table; D and trimming were worked out from the DNA. Among over 50,000 clones listed, 80% to 90% were seen once. The receptor's source is a man between 60 and 75 years old with acute or convalescent COVID-19. The sequencing sample was made of peripheral blood. This chain uses TRBV13 with TRBJ2-1; tentatively, D is TRBD2 (6 bases). CDR3 region: CASSLLLGTGGAYNEQFF. In DNA form, the CDR3 reads TGTGCCAGCAGCTTATTACTTGGAACAGGAGGGGCTTACAATGAGCAGTTCTTC. Based on the CDR3 plus reference TRBV13 and TRBJ2-1, the full variable domain is AAGVIQSPRHLIKEKRETATLKCYPIPRHDTVYWYQQGPGQDPQFLISFYEKMQSDKGSIPDRFSAQQFSDYHSELNMSSLELGDSALYFCASSLLLGTGGAYNEQFFGPGTRLTVL.